Sequencing of this TCR beta chain was carried out in a study of T cells after yellow fever vaccination. Researchers made TCR cDNA using 5'RACE template switching, and this step added a universal primer site and UMIs. TCRdb called the 5' RACE reads again in MiXCR, with one record for every CDR3 protein. The repertoire holds 250,000 to 350,000 distinct CDR3 sequences, with around 6.8% as singletons. Note on this clonotype: Its antigen is unknown.

General study findings and limits: The secondary response peaked faster, at day 5 versus 15, but was weaker.

The ends were cut back, 4 bases at V and 5 bases at J, with 14 bases in the middle. This CDR3 has 13 residues. The germline CDR1 and CDR2 sequences are SQVTM and ANQGSEA. The chain recombines TRBV29-1 with TRBJ1-1; D gene ambiguous. This material consisted of PBMCs, taken approximately 47 days after the first yellow fever vaccination. The receptor's source is a man younger than 30 who received the YFV17D yellow fever vaccine. CDR3 sequence: CSVGGGGPTEAFF. In DNA form, the CDR3 reads TGCAGCGTTGGGGGAGGAGGGCCTACTGAAGCTTTCTTT.